Listed below are T cell receptor beta chains from one sample, sequenced in a study of blood T cell repertoires in COVID-19. Libraries were prepared by immunoSEQ multiplex PCR; TCRdb keeps only in-frame clonotypes and omits some of them. The sample carries some 300,000 clones, roughly 89% recorded once. Sequenced: PBMCs or T cells enriched from blood (not recorded which). The receptor set was obtained from a woman between 25 and 40 years old who had recovered from COVID-19. The CDR3 runs from the conserved cysteine through the conserved F or W. Fields, in order: clone size, V gene, J gene, D gene, CDR3 protein, CDR3 DNA. A D gene is named only where the DNA matches it firmly. Clone size is shown for a subset of rows, as once, few, many or a class of expanded clone.

once	TRBV20-1	TRBJ2-6	TRBD2	CSASRLAGDWSGANVLTF	TGCAGTGCTAGTAGACTAGCGGGAGATTGGTCTGGGGCCAACGTCCTGACTTTC
-	TRBV18	TRBJ1-1	-	CASSPPSGGHTEAFF	TGTGCCAGCTCACCGCCCTCGGGGGGGCACACTGAAGCTTTCTTT
-	TRBV15	TRBJ2-3	-	CATSREFAQPTDTQYF	TGTGCCACCAGCAGAGAGTTCGCACAGCCCACAGATACGCAGTATTTT
-	TRBV4-1	TRBJ1-2	TRBD1	CASSHEGRTGVYGYTF	TGCGCCAGCAGCCATGAAGGCCGGACAGGAGTATATGGCTACACCTTC
-	TRBV6-6	TRBJ1-5	-	CASRQDSTYSNQPQHF	TGTGCCAGCAGACAGGACAGCACATATAGCAATCAGCCCCAGCATTTT
-	TRBV5-1	TRBJ1-2	-	CASSLVSDNYGYTF	TGCGCCAGCAGCTTGGTGTCAGATAACTATGGCTACACCTTC
-	TRBV5-1	TRBJ2-6	-	CASSPGQTSGANVLTF	TGCGCCAGCAGCCCCGGACAGACCTCTGGGGCCAACGTCCTGACTTTC
once	TRBV6-5	TRBJ1-3	-	CASSHRQFLGNTIYF	TGTGCCAGCAGTCATCGACAGTTCCTTGGAAACACCATATATTTT
-	TRBV7-2	TRBJ2-1	-	CASSLAGDSYNEQFF	TGTGCCAGCAGCTTAGCGGGAGATAGTTACAATGAGCAGTTCTTC
-	TRBV19	TRBJ1-4	-	CASSITRDYSTNEKLFF	TGTGCCAGTAGTATAACCAGGGATTACTCAACTAATGAAAAACTGTTTTTT
-	TRBV11-3	TRBJ2-1	-	CASSSNHNEQFF	TGTGCCAGCAGCTCCAATCACAATGAGCAGTTCTTC
-	TRBV10-3	TRBJ2-2	TRBD2	CAITPTLAGTTGELFF	TGTGCCATCACCCCCACACTAGCGGGAACAACCGGGGAGCTGTTTTTT
-	TRBV6-5	TRBJ1-2	-	CASSRQGVTNYGYTF	TGTGCCAGCAGCCGTCAAGGAGTTACTAACTATGGCTACACCTTC
-	TRBV3-1/TRBV3-2	TRBJ2-6	TRBD1	CASSHNRGLGANVLTF	TGTGCCAGCAGCCATAACAGGGGGCTTGGGGCCAACGTCCTGACTTTC
-	TRBV6-5	TRBJ1-5	-	CASLDTSNQPQHF	TGTGCCAGCCTCGACACTAGCAATCAGCCCCAGCATTTT